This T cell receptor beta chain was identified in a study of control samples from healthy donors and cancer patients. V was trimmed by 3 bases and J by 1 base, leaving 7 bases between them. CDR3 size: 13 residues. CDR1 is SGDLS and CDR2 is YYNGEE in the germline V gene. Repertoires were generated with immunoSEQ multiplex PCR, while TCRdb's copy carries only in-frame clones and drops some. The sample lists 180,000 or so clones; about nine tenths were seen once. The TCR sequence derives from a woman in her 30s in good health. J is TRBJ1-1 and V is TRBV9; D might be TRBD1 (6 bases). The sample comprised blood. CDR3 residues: CASSEDRNTEAFF. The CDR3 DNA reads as TGTGCCAGCAGCGAGGACAGGAACACTGAAGCTTTCTTT.